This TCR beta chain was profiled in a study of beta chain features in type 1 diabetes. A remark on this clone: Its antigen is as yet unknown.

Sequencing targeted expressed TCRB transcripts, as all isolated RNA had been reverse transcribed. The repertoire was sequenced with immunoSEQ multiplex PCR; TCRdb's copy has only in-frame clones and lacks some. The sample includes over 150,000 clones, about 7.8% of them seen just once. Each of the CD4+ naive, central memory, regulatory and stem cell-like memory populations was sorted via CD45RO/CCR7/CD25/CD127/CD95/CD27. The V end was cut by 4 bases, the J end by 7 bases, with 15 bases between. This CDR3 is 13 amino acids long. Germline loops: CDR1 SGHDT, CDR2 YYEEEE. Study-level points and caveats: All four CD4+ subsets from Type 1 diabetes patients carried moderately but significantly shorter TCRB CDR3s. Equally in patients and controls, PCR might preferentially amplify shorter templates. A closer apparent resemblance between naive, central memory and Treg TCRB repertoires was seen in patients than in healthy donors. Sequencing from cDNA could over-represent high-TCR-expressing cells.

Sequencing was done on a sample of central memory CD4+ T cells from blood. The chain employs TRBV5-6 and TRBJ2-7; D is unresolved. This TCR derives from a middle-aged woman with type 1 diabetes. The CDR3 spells CASSPLGRREQYF. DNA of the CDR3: TGTGCCAGCAGCCCGCTAGGCCGTAGGGAGCAGTACTTC.